The source of this TCR beta chain is a study of blood T cells in healthy people across ages. Researchers isolated at least 6.5 million PBMCs per sample. The V and J ends lost 0 bases and 2 bases, in that order; junction bases with no gene match: 3. The CDR3 runs 15 residues. The V gene's germline CDR1 is SGDLS and CDR2 YYNGEE. Primed by a sample-barcoded 5' primer and a J-beta primer mix, a second PCR proceeded for roughly 6 to 12 cycles. TCRdb re-called the 5' RACE reads through MiXCR, storing one row per CDR3 protein. The sample has over 1.5 million distinct CDR3 sequences; roughly 52% are singletons.

Sample: blood. The chain has TRBV9 and TRBJ2-3; 7 positions agree with TRBD2. This clonotype was sampled from a middle-aged woman in good health. As DNA, the CDR3 is TGTGCCAGCAGCGTAGTTGGGGGGGACACAGATACGCAGTATTTT. Translated: CASSVVGGDTDTQYF.